This TCR beta chain was captured in a study of vaccination effects on CD4 cells after COVID-19. Study-wide results and caveats: Healthy vaccine recipients' vaccine-induced clones were almost all SARS-CoV-2 mono-reactive. Clones that were induced by infection or by vaccine showed marked contraction late after vaccination.

The method was immunoSEQ multiplex PCR; TCRdb's version includes in-frame clones alone and lacks a portion of them. Of fewer than 65,000 clones listed, more than 80% are singletons. Germline V gene sequence: CDR1 SGHTA, CDR2 FQGNSA. V shed 5 bases and J 5 bases; nucleotides not matched to a gene: 11. CDR3 length: 15 residues. This clone was counted between two and nine times. What it binds is unknown. The ViraFEST assay expanded antigen-specific CD4+ T cells with viral peptide pools before sequencing. Subsequent to a culture period of 10 to 11 days, CD4+ T cells were isolated. Cultivation was performed at two million PBMC per well with roughly 10 IU/ml IL-2 and 10 ug/ml peptides added.

The chain has TRBV7-2 and TRBJ1-1, with 7 bases aligning to TRBD1. The source is a human donor who received a COVID-19 vaccine. The sequenced sample was CD4+ T cells from PBMCs cultured with HCoV-229E spike peptides, obtained before COVID-19 vaccination. CDR3 amino acids: CASSPQTGAGTEAFF. The CDR3 DNA sequence: TGTGCCAGCAGCCCTCAAACAGGGGCTGGTACTGAAGCTTTCTTT. Filled out from reference TRBV7-2 and TRBJ1-1, the complete variable domain reads GAGVSQSPSNKVTEKGKDVELRCDPISGHTALYWYRQSLGQGLEFLIYFQGNSAPDKSGLPSDRFSAERTGGSVSTLTIQRTQQEDSAVYLCASSPQTGAGTEAFFGQGTRLTVV.